Following are 17 T cell receptor beta chains from one sample sequenced in a study of T cell changes during pregnancy in multiple sclerosis. The data were produced by immunoSEQ multiplex PCR, yet TCRdb's version contains in-frame clones alone and is incomplete. The table includes 50,000 or so clones, around 94% detected once. This specimen consisted of CD4+ T cells from peripheral blood mononuclear cells, obtained in the third trimester of pregnancy. All receptors come from a female donor with multiple sclerosis, enrolled in a pregnancy study.

A single count supports this clone. V usage is TRBV19 and J usage is TRBJ1-4, with D unclear. Trimming stripped 7 bases from V and 9 bases from J, with 21 bases between. CDR1 LNHDA and CDR2 SQIVND come from the germline V gene (reference sequence). This CDR3 has 15 amino acids. CDR3 DNA: TGTGCCAGTACTTTTCAGCAGGCGGGAGGTAAAAAACTGTTTTTT. Encoded protein: CASTFQQAGGKKLFF. Complete variable domain (other parts from reference TRBV19 and TRBJ1-4): DGGITQSPKYLFRKEGQNVTLSCEQNLNHDAMYWYRQDPGQGLRLIYYSQIVNDFQKGDIAEGYSVSREKKESFPLTVTSAQKNPTAFYLCASTFQQAGGKKLFFGSGTQLSVL.

This chain uses TRBV7-9 with TRBJ2-7; D is possibly TRBD1 (6 bases). Between the trimmed V and J ends, which lost 3 bases and 3 bases, there was a span of 12 bases. The CDR3 runs to 14 residues. CDR1 and CDR2 from the germline V gene are SEHNR and FQNEAQ (reference sequence). The CDR3 spells CASSFTDRSYEQYF. The CDR3 coding sequence is TGTGCCAGCAGCTTCACCGACAGGAGCTACGAGCAGTACTTC.

This chain joins TRBV5-1 and TRBJ2-1; D may be TRBD1 (5 bases). CDR1 and CDR2 (germline): SGHRS, YFSETQ. This CDR3 spans 16 amino acids. V lost 0 bases and J 5 bases, leaving 15 bases between the germline ends. CDR3 nucleotides: TGCGCCAGCAGCTTGGTAGGGTGGGGCACCCACAATGAGCAGTTCTTC. This codes for CASSLVGWGTHNEQFF.

The V and J genes are TRBV5-8 and TRBJ1-1, with D perhaps matching TRBD1 (6 bases). Germline V lookup: CDR1 SGHTS, CDR2 YDEGEE. With 0 bases removed from V and 1 base from J, the gap between germline ends came to 10 bases. The CDR3 contains 15 residues. This CDR3 is CASSLVGGTNTEAFF. For the CDR3, the DNA is TGTGCCAGCAGCTTGGTAGGGGGAACGAACACTGAAGCTTTCTTT.

V usage is TRBV7-2 and J usage is TRBJ2-7; 8 bases agree with TRBD1. This CDR3 has 15 residues. The ends lost 4 bases at V and 1 base at J; junction bases unmatched: 6. Germline lookup yields CDR1 SGHTA and CDR2 FQGNSA. CDR3: CASSSRDRLSYEQYF. CDR3 DNA sequence: TGTGCCAGCAGCTCCCGGGACAGGTTATCCTACGAGCAGTACTTC.

V and J are TRBV11-3 and TRBJ1-1; tentatively, D is TRBD1 (5 bases). Deletions cut 6 bases from V and 5 bases from J, with 13 bases between. This CDR3 comprises 13 residues. Looked up from germline, CDR1 is SGHNT and CDR2 is YENEEA. As DNA, the CDR3 is TGTGCCAGCAGTTTGGGGCGGGGAACTGAAGCTTTCTTT. Its translation: CASSLGRGTEAFF.

The V and J genes are TRBV18 and TRBJ2-5; the D gene is possibly TRBD2 (6 bases). The CDR3 runs 17 residues. Trimming left V 2 bases short and J 5 bases short, with 21 bases between. CDR1 KGHSH and CDR2 LQKENI come from the germline V gene. CDR3 DNA sequence: TGTGCCAGCTCACCAATTGACCGCGGGGTCGGAGGGGAGACCCAGTACTTC. The encoded protein is CASSPIDRGVGGETQYF. Using reference TRBV18 and TRBJ2-5 for the parts outside the CDR3, the full variable domain is NAGVMQNPRHLVRRRGQEARLRCSPMKGHSHVYWYRQLPEEGLKFMVYLQKENIIDESGMPKERFSAEFPKEGPSILRIQQVVRGDSAAYFCASSPIDRGVGGETQYFGPGTRLLVL.

The genes are TRBV19 and TRBJ1-3; the match to TRBD1 covers 10 bases. The CDR3 is 16 residues long. CDR1 is LNHDA, CDR2 SQIVND, per germline (reference sequence). V was clipped by 5 bases and J by 0 bases; unmatched bases: 4. CDR3 nucleotides: TGTGCCAGTAGTGGGGGACAGGGGATCTCTGGAAACACCATATATTTT. Amino acid sequence: CASSGGQGISGNTIYF.

The chain carries TRBV7-2 and TRBJ1-5; D remains unclear. V lost 5 bases, J lost 4 bases, and 6 bases lay in between. The length of the CDR3 is 12 residues. CDR1 SGHTA and CDR2 FQGNSA come from the germline V gene. CDR3 nucleotides: TGTGCCAGCAGCCTGTCTAATCAGCCCCAGCATTTT. Its protein is CASSLSNQPQHF.

This clone was observed a single time. The chain combines TRBV19 with TRBJ2-3, with D perhaps TRBD2 (6 bases). The CDR3 runs 15 residues. V was clipped by 5 bases and J by 1 base, with 13 bases between them. Germline CDR1 reads LNHDA; CDR2 reads SQIVND (reference sequence). CDR3: CASSATLAGTDTQYF. For the CDR3, the DNA is TGTGCCAGTAGTGCGACCTTAGCGGGCACAGATACGCAGTATTTT.

This chain connects TRBV19 to TRBJ1-4; D unresolved. The germline gives CDR1 LNHDA, CDR2 SQIVND (reference sequence). The CDR3 is 15 residues long. Trimming removed 1 base from V and 4 bases from J, with 10 bases in between. The CDR3 sequence: CASSIGQVGNEKLFF. In nucleotides, the CDR3 is TGTGCCAGTAGTATAGGGCAGGTTGGTAATGAAAAACTGTTTTTT.

The chain joins TRBV7-3 to TRBJ2-1; TRBD2 aligns across 9 bases. The CDR3 has 15 residues. The trim removed 2 bases at V and 9 bases at J, leaving 8 bases unmatched. CDR1 and CDR2 from the germline V gene are SGHTA and FQGTGA. The CDR3 loop reads CASSLGLAGMGEQFF. CDR3 nucleotides: TGTGCCAGCAGCTTAGGGCTAGCGGGAATGGGTGAGCAGTTCTTC.

This rearrangement joins TRBV7-9 to TRBJ2-3, with TRBD2 matching over 9 bases. This CDR3 contains 15 residues. The germline gives CDR1 SEHNR, CDR2 FQNEAQ (reference sequence). V dropped 5 bases and J dropped 5; count of bases not matched to a gene: 8. The CDR3 spells CASSAPRGGLDTQYF. The CDR3 nucleotides read TGTGCCAGCAGCGCCCCGCGGGGGGGCCTAGATACGCAGTATTTT.

The chain recombines TRBV5-1 with TRBJ1-1; D is ambiguous. With 3 bases removed from V and 3 bases from J, the gap between germline ends came to 9 bases. Germline loops: CDR1 SGHRS, CDR2 YFSETQ. This CDR3 comprises 13 residues. The CDR3 region is CASSSQTDTEAFF. The DNA of the CDR3 is TGCGCCAGCAGCTCACAGACGGACACTGAAGCTTTCTTT.

The chain joins TRBV13 to TRBJ1-6, with 8 bases lining up with TRBD1. The J segment lost 6 bases and the V segment lost 5 bases, leaving 6 bases of the junction unmatched. CDR1 and CDR2 from the germline V gene are PRHDT and FYEKMQ (reference sequence). CDR3 length: 15 residues. CDR3 in amino acids: CASSPNGQGNSPLHF. Written as DNA, the CDR3 is TGTGCCAGCAGCCCAAACGGACAGGGTAATTCACCCCTCCACTTT.

The sample holds one count of this clone. The gene calls are TRBV7-2 and TRBJ2-5; 10 bases map to TRBD2. This CDR3 has 18 amino acids. CDR1 SGHTA and CDR2 FQGNSA come from the germline V gene. With 1 base clipped from V and 5 bases from J, the junction kept 13 bases outside the gene matches. The CDR3 spells CASSLGSGGLAGDETQYF. The CDR3 DNA sequence: TGTGCCAGCAGCTTAGGCTCGGGTGGTCTAGCGGGGGACGAGACCCAGTACTTC.

CDR3 in amino acids: CASSGLGGGSFEQYF. The CDR3 DNA is TGTGCCAGCAGTGGATTGGGCGGGGGGTCTTTTGAGCAGTACTTC. The chain is built from TRBV27 and TRBJ2-7, with 8 bases identical to TRBD2. V trimming: 5 bases; J trimming: 7 bases; junction bases outside the gene matches: 13. CDR3 length equals 15 residues. Germline lookup yields CDR1 MNHEY and CDR2 SMNVEV (reference sequence).